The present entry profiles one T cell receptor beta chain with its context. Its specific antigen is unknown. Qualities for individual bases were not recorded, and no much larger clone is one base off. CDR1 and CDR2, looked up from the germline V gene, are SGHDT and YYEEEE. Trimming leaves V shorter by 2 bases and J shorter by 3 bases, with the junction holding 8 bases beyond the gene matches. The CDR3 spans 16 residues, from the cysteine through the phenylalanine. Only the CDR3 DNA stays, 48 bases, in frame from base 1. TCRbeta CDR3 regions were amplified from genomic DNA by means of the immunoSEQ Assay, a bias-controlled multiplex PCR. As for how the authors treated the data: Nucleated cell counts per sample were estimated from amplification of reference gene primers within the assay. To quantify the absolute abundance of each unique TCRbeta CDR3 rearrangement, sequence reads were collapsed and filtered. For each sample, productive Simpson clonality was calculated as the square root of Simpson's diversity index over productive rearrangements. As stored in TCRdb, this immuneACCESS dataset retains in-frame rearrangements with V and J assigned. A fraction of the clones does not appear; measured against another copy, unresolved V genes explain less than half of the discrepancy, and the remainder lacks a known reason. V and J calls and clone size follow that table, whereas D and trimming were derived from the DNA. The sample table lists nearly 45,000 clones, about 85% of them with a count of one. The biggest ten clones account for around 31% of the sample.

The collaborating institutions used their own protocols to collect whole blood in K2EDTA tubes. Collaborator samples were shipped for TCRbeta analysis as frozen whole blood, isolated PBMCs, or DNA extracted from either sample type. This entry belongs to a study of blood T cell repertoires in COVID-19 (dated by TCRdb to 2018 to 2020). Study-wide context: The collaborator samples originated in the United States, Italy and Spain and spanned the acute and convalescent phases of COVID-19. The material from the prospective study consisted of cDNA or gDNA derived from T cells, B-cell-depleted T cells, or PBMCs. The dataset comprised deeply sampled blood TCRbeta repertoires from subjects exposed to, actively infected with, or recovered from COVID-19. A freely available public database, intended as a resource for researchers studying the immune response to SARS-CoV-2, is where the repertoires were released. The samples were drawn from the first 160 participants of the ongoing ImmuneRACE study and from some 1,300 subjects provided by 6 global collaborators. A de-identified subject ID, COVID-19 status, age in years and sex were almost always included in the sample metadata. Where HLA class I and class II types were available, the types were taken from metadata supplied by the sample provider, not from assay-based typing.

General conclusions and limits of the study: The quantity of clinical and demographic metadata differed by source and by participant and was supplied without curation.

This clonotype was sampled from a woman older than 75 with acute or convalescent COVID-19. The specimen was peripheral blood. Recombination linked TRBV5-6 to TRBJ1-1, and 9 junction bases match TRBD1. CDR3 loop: CASSFHSGTGYTEAFF. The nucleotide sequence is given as TGTGCCAGCAGCTTCCACTCGGGGACAGGGTACACTGAAGCTTTCTTT.